The 23 T cell receptor beta chains listed next were all sequenced from one sample in a study of CD8+CD57+ T cells in acquired aplastic anemia. Profiling that covered TCR beta VDJ and CDR3 relied on genomic DNA as its template. TCRdb fed the reads into MiXCR, producing one record per CDR3 protein. This table has 150,000 to 200,000 distinct CDR3 sequences, around 60% appearing once. Sequencing was carried out using sorted CD4+, CD8+, or CD8+CD57+ T cells (not recorded which) from PBMCs. The receptors derive from a human donor in good health.

The rearrangement links TRBV5-6 to TRBJ1-6; perhaps TRBD1 as D (6 bases). In germline, CDR1 is SGHDT, CDR2 YYEEEE. The length of the CDR3 is 15 residues. With 4 bases removed from V and 8 bases from J, the gap between germline ends came to 16 bases. This chain's CDR3 is CASSVSGGRDSPLHF. DNA for the CDR3: TGTGCCAGCAGCGTCAGCGGGGGGCGCGATTCACCCCTCCACTTT.

V usage is TRBV6-4 and J usage is TRBJ2-7; D unclear. The CDR3 runs to 15 residues. Germline V gene data show CDR1 as MRHNA and CDR2 as SNTAGT. V lost 3 bases and J 0 bases, leaving 12 bases between the germline ends. The CDR3 sequence: CASSEEVVSSYEQYF. CDR3 in DNA: TGTGCCAGCAGTGAAGAGGTCGTCAGCTCCTACGAGCAGTACTTC.

This clonotype was counted ten times or more. J is TRBJ2-7 and V is TRBV3-1; 9 positions match TRBD2. The CDR3 runs to 16 residues. V trimming: 1 base; J trimming: 5 bases; junction bases outside the gene matches: 9. From germline, CDR1 is LGHDT and CDR2 YNNKEL (reference sequence). The CDR3 region is CASSQGTGTSLHEQYF. CDR3 bases: TGTGCCAGCAGCCAAGGAACCGGGACTAGCCTCCACGAGCAGTACTTC.

The V gene is TRBV6-1, the J gene TRBJ2-2, with 9 bases aligning to TRBD1. Trimming at V came to 6 bases and at J to 11 bases, leaving 4 bases not matched to a gene. The CDR3 loop spans 12 amino acids. The germline V gene encodes CDR1 MNHNS and CDR2 SASEGT. CDR3 sequence (DNA): TGTGCCAGCAGAACGGGACAGGGAGAGCTGTTTTTT. It yields the protein CASRTGQGELFF.

The rearrangement joins TRBV15 to TRBJ1-1, with D maybe TRBD1 (6 bases). CDR3 length equals 16 residues. V gave up 2 bases and J gave up 1 base, with 14 bases separating them. Germline lookup yields CDR1 LNHNV and CDR2 YYDKDF (reference sequence). In nucleotides, the CDR3 is TGTGCCACCAGCAGACCAGAATTAGGGGGGAACACTGAAGCTTTCTTT. It translates to CATSRPELGGNTEAFF.

This chain's CDR3 is CASSFVGAGEQYF. The CDR3 DNA is TGTGCCAGCAGCTTTGTCGGAGCGGGGGAGCAGTACTTC. This chain links TRBV7-3 with TRBJ2-7, with TRBD2 matching 7 bases. In germline, CDR1 is SGHTA, CDR2 FQGTGA. CDR3 length: 13 amino acids. V gave up 3 bases and J gave up 7 bases; unmatched junction bases: 6. The full variable domain, completed using reference TRBV7-3 and TRBJ2-7, is GAGVSQTPSNKVTEKGKYVELRCDPISGHTALYWYRQSLGQGPEFLIYFQGTGAADDSGLPNDRFFAVRPEGSVSTLKIQRTERGDSAVYLCASSFVGAGEQYFGPGTRLTVT.

This clonotype was observed many times. The rearrangement joins TRBV7-8 to TRBJ1-1, with TRBD1 as a possible D gene (5 bases). Between the trimmed V and J ends, which lost 5 bases and 5 bases, there was a span of 12 bases. The CDR3 is made up of 13 amino acids. The germline V gene has CDR1 SGHVS and CDR2 FQNEAQ. For the CDR3, the DNA is TGTGCCAGCAGCCTTACGGGGGGGACTGAAGCTTTCTTT. Its protein product is CASSLTGGTEAFF. The whole variable domain, remainder taken from reference TRBV7-8 and TRBJ1-1, is GAGVSQSPRYKVAKRGQDVALRCDPISGHVSLFWYQQALGQGPEFLTYFQNEAQLDKSGLPSDRFFAERPEGSVSTLKIQRTQQEDSAVYLCASSLTGGTEAFFGQGTRLTVV.

This clonotype was seen a handful of times. The V call is TRBV20-1, the J call TRBJ1-1; D uncertain. Germline V lookup: CDR1 DFQATT, CDR2 SNEGSKA (reference sequence). There are 13 residues in the CDR3. V lost 3 bases and J 0 bases, leaving 8 bases between the germline ends. Here the CDR3 DNA reads TGCAGTGCTAGGGAAGATCTGAACACTGAAGCTTTCTTT. Protein product: CSAREDLNTEAFF.

CDR3 residues: CASSPTGYYEQYF. The DNA of the CDR3 is TGTGCCAGCAGTCCGACAGGGTACTACGAGCAGTACTTC. V and J are TRBV25-1 and TRBJ2-7; 7 bases line up with TRBD1. The germline V gene has CDR1 MGHDK and CDR2 SYGVNS. V dropped 5 bases and J dropped 3; count of bases not matched to a gene: 4. The CDR3 spans 13 residues.

Comments on this clonotype: A much larger clone differs by one base, so this may be a read error. V gene TRBV29-1 combines with J gene TRBJ1-2; 8 bases match TRBD1. V shed 4 bases, J shed 2 bases, and the junction held 6 bases outside the gene matches. From germline, CDR1 is SQVTM and CDR2 ANQGSEA. The CDR3 has 14 amino acids. The CDR3 sequence is CSVVAGQDNYGYTF. In DNA, the CDR3 is TGCAGCGTTGTGGCGGGACAGGACAACTATGGCTACACCTTC. The full variable domain, with the rest looked up from reference TRBV29-1 and TRBJ1-2, is SAVISQKPSRDICQRGTSLTIQCQVDSQVTMMFWYRQQPGQSLTLIATANQGSEATYESGFVIDKFPISRPNLTFSTLTVSNMSPEDSSIYLCSVVAGQDNYGYTFGSGTRLTVV.

The V and J genes are TRBV7-9 and TRBJ2-2; D may be TRBD1 or TRBD2 (5 bases each). The CDR3 spans 15 residues. Per germline, CDR1 SEHNR and CDR2 FQNEAQ (reference sequence). V was pared by 2 bases and J by 6 bases, with 13 bases between. The CDR3 here is CASSLLGGRAGELFF. In DNA, the CDR3 is TGTGCCAGCAGCTTACTTGGGGGTAGAGCCGGGGAGCTGTTTTTT.

The sample holds many counts of this clonotype. The gene calls are TRBV5-1 and TRBJ1-1; D perhaps matches TRBD1 (5 bases). The CDR3 length is 16 residues. Germline CDR1 and CDR2: SGHRS and YFSETQ. Trimming stripped 3 bases from V and 5 bases from J, with 20 bases between. The CDR3 reads CASSSNQGVRGTEAFF. For the CDR3, the DNA is TGCGCCAGCAGCTCAAACCAGGGTGTTCGGGGGACTGAAGCTTTCTTT.

V is TRBV5-1 and J is TRBJ2-7; TRBD2 agrees at 7 bases. The CDR3 length is 16 residues. Germline CDR1 and CDR2: SGHRS and YFSETQ. V shed 4 bases, J shed 7 bases, and the junction held 17 bases outside the gene matches. The CDR3 coding sequence is TGCGCCAGCAGCGGGTCGAGCGGGATGTCCGGGGGGGAGCAGTACTTC. Translating it yields CASSGSSGMSGGEQYF.

The chain has TRBV9 and TRBJ2-7; TRBD2 might be the D (5 bases). V dropped 3 bases and J dropped 1 base, with 14 bases sitting between them. Per germline, CDR1 SGDLS and CDR2 YYNGEE. The CDR3 has 15 residues. CDR3 protein: CASSGGPDWSYEQYF. Written as DNA, the CDR3 is TGTGCCAGCAGCGGCGGGCCCGACTGGTCCTACGAGCAGTACTTC.

This clonotype showed up many times. The chain combines TRBV12-3 or TRBV12-4 with TRBJ2-3; D may match TRBD1 or TRBD2 (7 bases each). The CDR3 loop spans 17 amino acids. Trimming took off 1 base at V and 1 base at J, with 15 bases between the two ends. CDR3 sequence (DNA): TGTGCCAGCAGTTTAGGCCGACAGGGAGGGGGCACAGATACGCAGTATTTT. Protein product: CASSLGRQGGGTDTQYF.

This chain joins TRBV19 and TRBJ2-5; TRBD1 matches at 9 bases. The CDR3 has 14 residues. Germline values: CDR1 LNHDA, CDR2 SQIVND (reference sequence). Trimming removed 9 bases from V and 1 base from J; junction bases left unmatched: 6. The CDR3, as DNA: TGTGCCAGCTCGGGACAGGGAACCCAAGAGACCCAGTACTTC. Translating it yields CASSGQGTQETQYF.

The chain uses TRBV20-1 and TRBJ2-3, with D uncertain. The V end lost 0 bases, the J end lost 4 bases, and 11 bases lay between the germline ends. This CDR3 region has 14 residues. In germline, CDR1 is DFQATT, CDR2 SNEGSKA (reference sequence). The CDR3 loop reads CSARDQGSADTQYF. CDR3 in DNA: TGCAGTGCTAGAGATCAAGGCAGCGCAGATACGCAGTATTTT.

The chain joins TRBV2 to TRBJ1-1; D not resolved. V was shortened by 5 bases and J by 3 bases, with 10 bases between the two germline ends. Germline CDR1 SNHLY, CDR2 FYNNEI. CDR3 length: 13 residues. CDR3 sequence reads: CASSLGEYTEAFF. The CDR3 coding sequence is TGTGCCAGCAGTCTGGGTGAATACACTGAAGCTTTCTTT.

This clonotype has a single count. The rearrangement uses TRBV29-1 and TRBJ2-5; TRBD1 matches 9 bases. The junction had 5 bases not matched to a gene; V was cut back by 2 bases and J by 1 base. This CDR3 region has 15 residues. Per germline, CDR1 SQVTM and CDR2 ANQGSEA. The CDR3 nucleotides read TGCAGCGTTGAAAGTCCGACAGGGGGCCAAGAGACCCAGTACTTC. Its protein product is CSVESPTGGQETQYF.

The chain employs TRBV5-1 and TRBJ2-2; D gene uncertain. CDR1 and CDR2 from the germline V gene are SGHRS and YFSETQ. V shed 4 bases and J shed 1 base, with 8 bases lying between them. This CDR3 spans 14 amino acids. CDR3 sequence: CASSLGKNTGELFF. The CDR3 region has the DNA TGCGCCAGCAGCCTTGGGAAGAACACCGGGGAGCTGTTTTTT.

The CDR3 nucleotides are TGTGCCAGCAACTATGGACAGTTCATTGGTGGCTACACCTTC. Translation: CASNYGQFIGGYTF. The V gene is TRBV6-4, the J gene TRBJ1-2, with D tentatively TRBD1 (6 bases). V lost 7 bases and J 7 bases, leaving 19 bases between the germline ends. The CDR3 is made up of 14 amino acids. The V gene's germline CDR1 is MRHNA and CDR2 SNTAGT.

CDR3 DNA sequence: TGTGCCAGCAGTGAACCGGGACAGCCGTCCGAGCAGTACTTC. Protein product: CASSEPGQPSEQYF. This chain connects TRBV2 to TRBJ2-7; 7 nucleotides match TRBD1. The junction had 7 bases not matched to a gene; V was cut back by 2 bases and J by 6 bases. CDR1 SNHLY and CDR2 FYNNEI come from the germline V gene. The CDR3 consists of 14 residues.

This chain uses TRBV7-3 with TRBJ2-5, with TRBD1 matching over 7 bases. Germline trimming cut 0 bases from V and 3 bases from J; bases unmatched to any gene: 7. The CDR3 totals 16 residues. Germline V gives CDR1 SGHTA, CDR2 FQGTGA. The DNA for the CDR3 is TGTGCCAGCAGCTTAACGTTGTGGGACAGCGAAGAGACCCAGTACTTC. The encoded protein is CASSLTLWDSEETQYF. The variable domain in full, completed from reference TRBV7-3 and TRBJ2-5, reads GAGVSQTPSNKVTEKGKYVELRCDPISGHTALYWYRQSLGQGPEFLIYFQGTGAADDSGLPNDRFFAVRPEGSVSTLKIQRTERGDSAVYLCASSLTLWDSEETQYFGPGTRLLVL.